These 21 T cell receptor beta chains were sequenced from one sample in a study of control samples from healthy donors and cancer patients. Sequenced by immunoSEQ multiplex PCR; TCRdb stores in-frame clones only, minus some. Found here are 170,000 or so clones, more than 85% of them singletons; the top ten hold approximately 2%. The sequenced sample consisted of blood. These receptor sequences come from a woman between 40 and 50 years old in good health.

The CDR3 sequence is CASSVEGITEAFF. The CDR3 nucleotides are TGTGCCAGCAGTGTGGAAGGGATCACTGAAGCTTTCTTT. The gene calls are TRBV2 and TRBJ1-1; no reliable D call. V was cut by 4 bases and J by 4 bases, with 10 bases left in between. The CDR3 sequence is 13 residues long. The V gene's germline CDR1 is SNHLY and CDR2 FYNNEI.

This chain joins TRBV6-2 or TRBV6-3 and TRBJ2-7, with D perhaps matching TRBD1 (5 bases). V dropped 1 base and J dropped 5 bases, with 12 bases sitting between them. CDR1 and CDR2 from the germline V gene are MNHEY and SVGEGT. This CDR3 is 14 amino acids long. The CDR3 reads CASSYFIGANEQYF. CDR3 bases: TGTGCCAGCAGTTACTTTATAGGGGCGAACGAGCAGTACTTC.

The genes are TRBV27 and TRBJ1-2, with D uncertain. In germline, CDR1 is MNHEY, CDR2 SMNVEV (reference sequence). V dropped 6 bases and J dropped 6 bases, with 11 bases sitting between them. This CDR3 has 12 residues. As DNA, the CDR3 is TGTGCCAGCAGAAGCGTTGGGGATGGCTACACCTTC. Residues: CASRSVGDGYTF.

This clone was observed a single time. This chain joins TRBV7-9 and TRBJ1-2; tentative D call: TRBD1 (6 bases). Per germline, CDR1 SEHNR and CDR2 FQNEAQ (reference sequence). Trimming took 6 bases from V and 6 from J, leaving 23 bases between them. CDR3 size: 16 residues. The CDR3, as DNA: TGTGCCAGCAGTCAAGTCGGCGGGAGTGGGGGCAATGGCTACACCTTC. Its translation: CASSQVGGSGGNGYTF.

This chain joins TRBV6-2 or TRBV6-3 and TRBJ2-7; no definite D call. V was cut by 4 bases and J by 3 bases, with 7 bases left in between. The CDR3 has 12 residues. Per the germline V gene, CDR1 is MNHEY and CDR2 is SVGEGT. Here the CDR3 DNA reads TGTGCCAGCAGTTCGGGCAGCTACGAGCAGTACTTC. Translated: CASSSGSYEQYF.

The chain combines TRBV18 with TRBJ1-1, with 8 bases identical to TRBD1. The CDR3 covers 13 residues. The junction had 3 bases not matched to a gene; V was cut back by 4 bases and J by 5 bases. Germline CDR1 reads KGHSH; CDR2 reads LQKENI. CDR3 bases: TGTGCCAGCTCACGGACAGGGCAGACTGAAGCTTTCTTT. This translates into CASSRTGQTEAFF.

In this sample, this clone turned up a few times. V gene TRBV4-1 combines with J gene TRBJ2-5; D remains ambiguous. This CDR3 contains 14 residues. The germline V and J ends were trimmed by 6 bases and 0 bases, with 11 bases remaining between them. The germline V gene encodes CDR1 MGHRA and CDR2 YSYEKL. As DNA, the CDR3 is TGCGCCAGCAGGGGCGGAGCGTACCAAGAGACCCAGTACTTC. It yields the protein CASRGGAYQETQYF.

The chain combines TRBV25-1 with TRBJ1-1; the D gene is possibly TRBD1 (5 bases). The germline V gene encodes CDR1 MGHDK and CDR2 SYGVNS. The CDR3 loop spans 14 amino acids. Trimming took off 6 bases at V and 1 base at J, with 12 bases between the two ends. In nucleotides, the CDR3 is TGTGCCAGCAGGGGGCCGGTGAAGAACACTGAAGCTTTCTTT. Translation: CASRGPVKNTEAFF.

This chain joins TRBV7-2 and TRBJ1-2; TRBD1 aligns across 7 bases. The junction had 9 bases not matched to a gene; V was cut back by 5 bases and J by 3 bases. Germline CDR1 SGHTA, CDR2 FQGNSA. CDR3 size: 15 residues. The CDR3 DNA sequence: TGTGCCAGCAGCCCCCAACAGGGGATGCACTATGGCTACACCTTC. Protein product: CASSPQQGMHYGYTF.

The chain links TRBV10-3 to TRBJ2-5; D is undetermined. V dropped 6 bases and J dropped 3 bases, with 11 bases sitting between them. This CDR3 contains 13 residues. Looked up from germline, CDR1 is ENHRY and CDR2 is SYGVKD. This CDR3 reads CAISPQTEETQYF. DNA of the CDR3: TGTGCCATCAGCCCTCAAACCGAAGAGACCCAGTACTTC.

The chain combines TRBV27 with TRBJ1-2; D is uncertain. The CDR3 covers 13 residues. The germline V gene has CDR1 MNHEY and CDR2 SMNVEV (reference sequence). V was shortened by 2 bases and J by 6 bases, with 10 bases between the two germline ends. This CDR3 is CASSLRVGHGYTF. The CDR3 DNA reads as TGTGCCAGCAGTTTAAGGGTGGGTCATGGCTACACCTTC.

The genes are TRBV5-4 and TRBJ1-5; unclear D gene. V lost 0 bases to trimming and J lost 10 bases, with 17 bases between them. The CDR3 covers 15 residues. CDR1 SGHNT and CDR2 YYREEE come from the germline V gene (reference sequence). The CDR3, as DNA: TGTGCCAGCAGCTTGGGGGGAGATCGGGCAGGCCCCCAGCATTTT. Its translation is CASSLGGDRAGPQHF. The full variable domain, rest sourced from reference TRBV5-4 and TRBJ1-5, is ETGVTQSPTHLIKTRGQQVTLRCSSQSGHNTVSWYQQALGQGPQFIFQYYREEENGRGNFPPRFSGLQFPNYSSELNVNALELDDSALYLCASSLGGDRAGPQHFGDGTRLSIL.

V usage is TRBV3-1 (or the pseudogene TRBV3-2) and J usage is TRBJ1-2; no definite D call. Germline CDR1 LGHDT, CDR2 YNNKEL (reference sequence). The CDR3 sequence is 14 residues long. V shed 0 bases and J shed 2 bases, with 7 bases lying between them. The CDR3 DNA reads as TGTGCCAGCAGCCAAGAGTCAGACAACTATGGCTACACCTTC. This translates into CASSQESDNYGYTF.

The gene calls are TRBV7-9 and TRBJ1-5; TRBD1 might be the D (5 bases). With 1 base removed from V and 7 bases from J, the gap between germline ends came to 11 bases. The CDR3 loop spans 14 amino acids. Germline loops: CDR1 SEHNR, CDR2 FQNEAQ (reference sequence). DNA of the CDR3: TGTGCCAGCAGCTTAGATGGGGCTTGGCAGCCCCAGCATTTT. This translates into CASSLDGAWQPQHF.

The chain joins TRBV14 to TRBJ2-1; D remains unclear. The germline V and J ends were trimmed by 5 bases and 0 bases, with 14 bases remaining between them. This CDR3 contains 16 residues. CDR1 SGHDN and CDR2 FVKESK come from the germline V gene. For the CDR3, the DNA is TGTGCCAGCAGCGCCATAACCCCGAGCTCCTACAATGAGCAGTTCTTC. Translating gives CASSAITPSSYNEQFF.

This chain joins TRBV9 and TRBJ2-1; 9 bases match TRBD2. V shed 0 bases and J 7 bases; nucleotides not matched to a gene: 5. Germline V gene lookup returns CDR1 SGDLS and CDR2 YYNGEE. This CDR3 is built from 15 residues. CDR3 nucleotides: TGTGCCAGCAGCGTAGGCGGGGGGGTTGGTAATGAGCAGTTCTTC. Its translation is CASSVGGGVGNEQFF.

The chain is built from TRBV5-1 and TRBJ1-4; the D gene is possibly TRBD1 (5 bases). V lost 4 bases to trimming and J lost 4 bases, with 11 bases between them. The CDR3 has 14 residues. Germline V lookup: CDR1 SGHRS, CDR2 YFSETQ. Here the CDR3 reads CASSPRGGNEKLFF. CDR3 in DNA: TGCGCCAGCAGCCCCCGCGGGGGTAATGAAAAACTGTTTTTT.

The chain carries TRBV6-6 and TRBJ2-7; perhaps TRBD2 as D (5 bases). Trimming removed 6 bases at V and 3 bases at J, with 18 bases between. The CDR3 consists of 15 residues. Germline V gene data show CDR1 as MNHNY and CDR2 as SVGAGI (reference sequence). Here the CDR3 DNA reads TGTGCCAGCAGCCAAGGCGGGTCTCGGGTCTACGAGCAGTACTTC. This encodes CASSQGGSRVYEQYF.

Regarding this clone: Other DNA sequences in the sample encode the same CDR3. The V gene is TRBV20-1, the J gene TRBJ2-5; tentatively, D is TRBD2 (6 bases). V was trimmed by 6 bases and J by 1 base, leaving 6 bases between them. CDR1 and CDR2 from the germline V gene are DFQATT and SNEGSKA (reference sequence). The CDR3 is 11 residues long. The CDR3 sequence is CSAGGQETQYF. The CDR3 nucleotides read TGCAGTGCCGGGGGCCAAGAGACCCAGTACTTC.

V and J are TRBV4-1 and TRBJ1-3; unclear D gene. The CDR3 contains 15 residues. Germline CDR1 reads MGHRA; CDR2 reads YSYEKL. V was clipped by 1 base and J by 0 bases, with 7 bases between them. The CDR3, as DNA: TGCGCCAGCAGCCAAGTAGGGTTCTCTGGAAACACCATATATTTT. Encoded protein: CASSQVGFSGNTIYF.

The V call is TRBV5-1, the J call TRBJ2-5, with a tentative D call TRBD2 (6 bases). Germline V gives CDR1 SGHRS, CDR2 YFSETQ. V lost 2 bases, J lost 4 bases, and 15 bases lay in between. The CDR3 is 15 residues long. The CDR3 DNA reads as TGCGCCAGCAGCTTATTTTCTTTGGAGGGAGAGACCCAGTACTTC. Protein product: CASSLFSLEGETQYF.